The TCR beta chain described here comes from a study of blood T cell repertoires in COVID-19. Study at large: Acute and convalescent COVID-19 samples came from the United States, Italy and Spain.

This CDR3 has 15 residues. The junction had 7 bases not matched to a gene; V was cut back by 3 bases and J by 6 bases. Germline values: CDR1 SGDLS, CDR2 YYNGEE. Sequenced by immunoSEQ multiplex PCR; TCRdb stores in-frame clones only, minus some. The sample yields 250,000 to 300,000 clones, around 84% seen once. The rearrangement uses TRBV9 and TRBJ1-2, with 11 bases fitting TRBD1. The sample taken for sequencing was PBMCs or T cells enriched from blood (not recorded which). The receptor was derived from a man between 35 and 55 years old who had been exposed to COVID-19. In nucleotides, the CDR3 is TGTGCCAGCAGCGGAGAAGGGACAGGGGGTAATGGCTACACCTTC. Translating it yields CASSGEGTGGNGYTF.